Listed below are T cell receptor beta chains from one sample, sequenced in a study of cytomegalovirus exposure and HLA in healthy donors. Only in-frame clones appear in the TCRdb table, and some are missing; sequencing was by immunoSEQ multiplex PCR. Of 90,000 to 140,000 clones in the sample, roughly 80% were seen once. The source material was PBMCs. The receptors here all came from a young man in good health and CMV-seropositive. CDR3s include the opening cysteine and the closing phenylalanine or tryptophan. D genes are given only for firm matches. For some rows the clone size is stated as once, few or many, or as a class when expanded; others skip it.

clone_size j_call v_call d_call cdr3_aa cdr3_nt
- TRBJ2-7 TRBV12-5 - CASGLVLGQSYEQYF TGTGCTAGTGGTTTGGTACTTGGACAGTCCTACGAGCAGTACTTC
- TRBJ2-7 TRBV28 TRBD1 CASRGTGTYEQYF TGTGCCAGCAGAGGGACAGGTACCTACGAGCAGTACTTC
few TRBJ2-1 TRBV6-4 TRBD2 CASSDGTSGGNEQFF TGTGCCAGCAGTGACGGGACTAGCGGGGGAAATGAGCAGTTCTTC
- TRBJ2-5 TRBV6-5 - CASSYPGEETQYF TGTGCCAGCAGTTACCCAGGGGAGGAGACCCAGTACTTC
- TRBJ2-1 TRBV19 TRBD2 CASTLGLAGGGSYNEQFF TGTGCCAGTACCCTAGGGCTAGCGGGGGGAGGATCCTACAATGAGCAGTTCTTC
- TRBJ1-1 TRBV7-8 TRBD1 CASSLGTGKAFF TGTGCCAGCAGCTTGGGGACAGGGAAAGCTTTCTTT
once TRBJ1-1 TRBV5-1 - CASSLVDNQIHTEAFF TGCGCCAGCAGCTTGGTAGACAACCAAATTCACACTGAAGCTTTCTTT
- TRBJ2-1 TRBV7-2 TRBD1 CASSLSQGAHNEQFF TGTGCCAGCAGCTTAAGCCAGGGGGCGCACAATGAGCAGTTCTTC
- TRBJ1-2 TRBV2 - CASSDEVNYGYTF TGTGCCAGCAGTGATGAGGTCAACTATGGCTACACCTTC
- TRBJ2-5 TRBV2 - CASSESPSRGETQYF TGTGCCAGCAGTGAAAGCCCGTCTAGGGGGGAGACCCAGTACTTC
- TRBJ2-5 TRBV18 TRBD1 CASSPRQGVRETQYF TGTGCCAGCTCACCACGCCAGGGGGTTCGAGAGACCCAGTACTTC
- TRBJ2-3 TRBV27 - CASRVGVSTDTQYF TGTGCCAGCAGGGTAGGGGTTAGCACAGATACGCAGTATTTT
- TRBJ2-7 TRBV7-2 - CASSLSGAGRGYEQYF TGTGCCAGCAGCTTATCCGGAGCTGGGAGGGGGTACGAGCAGTACTTC
- TRBJ2-7 TRBV28 TRBD1 CASSLPRDRGVHEQYF TGTGCCAGCAGTCTACCCCGGGACAGGGGTGTCCACGAGCAGTACTTC
- TRBJ2-2 TRBV28 - CASRPAGALNTGELFF TGTGCCAGCAGACCCGCGGGGGCCTTGAACACCGGGGAGCTGTTTTTT
- TRBJ2-1 TRBV10-3 TRBD2 CAISESSGASYNEQFF TGTGCCATCAGTGAGTCCAGCGGGGCATCCTACAATGAGCAGTTCTTC
- TRBJ1-4 TRBV5-1 - CASSPTQGNEKLFF TGCGCCAGCAGCCCTACCCAGGGGAATGAAAAACTGTTTTTT
- TRBJ2-1 TRBV2 TRBD2 CASSESASGANEQFF TGTGCCAGCAGTGAGTCGGCTAGCGGGGCCAATGAGCAGTTCTTC
- TRBJ2-3 TRBV14 - CASSRGQFTDTQYF TGTGCCAGCAGCCGAGGACAGTTCACAGATACGCAGTATTTT
- TRBJ1-3 TRBV5-6 TRBD1 CASSFDRAPTSGNTIYF TGTGCCAGCAGCTTTGACAGGGCCCCAACCTCTGGAAACACCATATATTTT
few TRBJ1-1 TRBV5-1 TRBD1 CASSLDRGNTEAFF TGCGCCAGCAGCTTGGACAGGGGGAACACTGAAGCTTTCTTT
- TRBJ2-4 TRBV6-5 TRBD2 CASSYGLASIQYF TGTGCCAGCAGTTACGGACTAGCTTCCATTCAGTACTTC
once TRBJ2-5 TRBV18 TRBD1 CASSPQGQGVLETQYF TGTGCCAGCTCACCCCAGGGACAGGGGGTTCTAGAGACCCAGTACTTC
- TRBJ1-6 TRBV2 TRBD1 CASTRDSSANSPLHF TGTGCCAGCACTCGGGACAGTAGCGCTAATTCCCCCCTCCACTTT
many TRBJ2-2 TRBV10-3 TRBD2 CAINLAGGSGELFF TGTGCCATCAACCTAGCGGGCGGCTCCGGGGAGCTGTTTTTT
- TRBJ1-2 TRBV5-4 TRBD1 CASSLPTGGFGLSGYTF TGTGCCAGCAGCCTCCCGACAGGGGGTTTCGGTTTATCGGGCTACACCTTC
- TRBJ1-1 TRBV6-5 - CASSYKLGAAFF TGTGCCAGCAGTTACAAATTGGGGGCGGCTTTCTTT
- TRBJ1-5 TRBV23-1 TRBD1 CASSFFMRTGASNQPQHF TGCGCCAGCAGTTTCTTTATGAGGACAGGGGCCAGCAATCAGCCCCAGCATTTT
- TRBJ2-5 TRBV30 TRBD1 CAWGQGAGQETQYF TGTGCCTGGGGGCAGGGGGCGGGACAAGAGACCCAGTACTTC
- TRBJ1-2 TRBV6-6 - CASSLQQGIGYTF TGTGCCAGCAGTCTACAGCAGGGGATCGGCTACACCTTC
- TRBJ2-7 TRBV11-2 TRBD1 CASSLVRGQRYYEQYF TGTGCCAGCAGCTTAGTTAGGGGACAGAGATACTACGAGCAGTACTTC
- TRBJ2-7 TRBV27 - CASRGDSHEQYF TGTGCCAGCAGGGGTGACAGCCACGAGCAGTACTTC
- TRBJ1-2 TRBV5-1 TRBD1 CASSFGTGGSRGGYTF TGCGCCAGCAGCTTCGGGACAGGGGGGTCACGGGGAGGCTACACCTTC
- TRBJ2-3 TRBV6-5 TRBD2 CASSYVSRGLDTQYF TGTGCCAGCAGTTACGTTTCGCGGGGGTTAGATACGCAGTATTTT
few TRBJ2-2 TRBV6-5 - CASSYLRGDNTGELFF TGTGCCAGCAGTTACCTCCGCGGGGATAACACCGGGGAGCTGTTTTTT